The 27 T cell receptor beta chains listed next were all sequenced from one sample in a study of blood T cell repertoires in COVID-19. Repertoires were generated with immunoSEQ multiplex PCR, while TCRdb's copy carries only in-frame clones and drops some. Counted here are under 200,000 clones, around nine tenths occurring once; the ten biggest clones make up around 3.3%. The sample comprised peripheral blood. These receptors were collected from a man aged 70-80 years with acute or convalescent COVID-19.

The chain uses TRBV5-3 and TRBJ1-1; 9 bases agree with TRBD1. TRBV5-3 is given ORF status, its function remaining uncertain. This CDR3 is 13 amino acids long. The V and J ends lost 0 bases and 11 bases, in that order; junction bases with no gene match: 5. DNA of the CDR3: TGTGCCAGAAGCTTGGGCCGACAGGGGGAGGCTTTCTTT. The encoded protein is CARSLGRQGEAFF.

The chain has TRBV5-1 and TRBJ1-5, with D tentatively TRBD1 (5 bases). The germline V and J ends were trimmed by 4 bases and 5 bases, with 13 bases remaining between them. In germline, CDR1 is SGHRS, CDR2 YFSETQ. The CDR3 loop spans 14 amino acids. The CDR3 protein is CASSPGDSYQPQHF. The CDR3 coding sequence is TGCGCCAGCAGCCCCGGAGACAGTTATCAGCCCCAGCATTTT. The complete variable domain, with remaining parts taken from reference TRBV5-1 and TRBJ1-5, reads KAGVTQTPRYLIKTRGQQVTLSCSPISGHRSVSWYQQTPGQGLQFLFEYFSETQRNKGNFPGRFSGRQFSNSRSEMNVSTLELGDSALYLCASSPGDSYQPQHFGDGTRLSIL.

This clone was counted between two and nine times. The chain joins TRBV6-1 to TRBJ1-3; D is unresolved. Germline values: CDR1 MNHNS, CDR2 SASEGT. The CDR3 contains 15 residues. Trimming removed 2 bases from V and 4 bases from J, with 12 bases in between. The CDR3 protein is CASSENWATGNTIYF. Here the CDR3 DNA reads TGTGCCAGCAGTGAAAATTGGGCCACCGGAAACACCATATATTTT.

The gene calls are TRBV11-2 and TRBJ2-7, with D tentatively TRBD1 (5 bases). This CDR3 contains 15 residues. Per germline, CDR1 SGHAT and CDR2 FQNNGV. Trimming pared 3 bases from V and 2 bases from J, leaving 14 bases between. This chain's CDR3 is CASSFGQGRTYEQYF. In DNA, the CDR3 is TGTGCCAGCAGCTTTGGTCAGGGCAGAACCTACGAGCAGTACTTC.

V usage is TRBV7-9 and J usage is TRBJ1-1; TRBD1 agrees at 8 bases. This CDR3 has 15 amino acids. The V segment lost 4 bases and the J segment 5 bases; nucleotides outside the gene matches: 9. The V gene's germline CDR1 is SEHNR and CDR2 FQNEAQ (reference sequence). The CDR3 loop reads CASSSTDRGSTEAFF. The DNA of the CDR3 is TGTGCCAGCAGCTCCACTGACAGGGGATCAACTGAAGCTTTCTTT.

This clone was seen more than once but under ten times. V and J are TRBV7-6 and TRBJ1-4; 9 bases map to TRBD1. CDR1 is SGHVS and CDR2 is FNYEAQ in the germline V gene. The CDR3 length is 15 residues. Trimming removed 5 bases from V and 5 bases from J; junction bases left unmatched: 6. In DNA, the CDR3 is TGTGCCAGCAGCGCGGACAGGGGTAGAAATGAAAAACTGTTTTTT. This translates into CASSADRGRNEKLFF.

This CDR3 reads CASSLFTGISYEQYF. The DNA for the CDR3 is TGTGCCAGCAGTCTATTTACAGGGATCTCCTACGAGCAGTACTTC. This chain uses TRBV5-6 with TRBJ2-7, with D possibly being TRBD1 (6 bases). Trimming removed 5 bases at V and 0 bases at J, with 15 bases between. The CDR3 runs to 15 residues. Per germline, CDR1 SGHDT and CDR2 YYEEEE.

V is TRBV11-2 and J is TRBJ2-1, with 9 bases that match TRBD2. The germline gives CDR1 SGHAT, CDR2 FQNNGV. The CDR3 consists of 16 residues. V lost 6 bases to trimming and J lost 9 bases; unmatched junction nucleotides: 15. CDR3 residues: CASSYQIAGEEVEQFF. The CDR3 coding sequence is TGTGCCAGCAGTTATCAAATAGCGGGAGAGGAGGTTGAGCAGTTCTTC.

The rearrangement links TRBV2 to TRBJ2-1; 12 nucleotides match TRBD2. Germline V CDR1 and CDR2: SNHLY, FYNNEI. This CDR3 is 15 amino acids long. V shed 7 bases, J shed 7 bases, and the junction held 8 bases outside the gene matches. The CDR3 spells CASITTSGRGNEQFF. The CDR3 DNA sequence: TGTGCCAGCATTACGACTAGCGGGAGAGGGAATGAGCAGTTCTTC.

V usage is TRBV28 and J usage is TRBJ2-3, with D possibly matching TRBD1 (6 bases). Germline V gene sequence: CDR1 MDHEN, CDR2 SYDVKM. This CDR3 contains 17 residues. The ends were cut back, 5 bases at V and 0 bases at J, with 18 bases in the middle. CDR3 loop: CASSPLDAGASTDTQYF. The CDR3 bases are TGTGCCAGCAGTCCTCTAGATGCAGGGGCTAGCACAGATACGCAGTATTTT.

The chain joins TRBV4-3 to TRBJ1-2; possible D gene TRBD1, 5 bases. The CDR3 extends over 14 amino acids. The V gene's germline CDR1 is LGHNA and CDR2 YSLEER. Trimming took off 5 bases at V and 5 bases at J, with 15 bases between the two ends. CDR3 sequence (DNA): TGCGCCAGCAGCTATCGGGTAGGGGATTATGGCTACACCTTC. Amino acid sequence: CASSYRVGDYGYTF.

This chain links TRBV11-3 with TRBJ2-7; TRBD1 might be the D (5 bases). V lost 5 bases and J lost 3, with 14 bases in between. The CDR3 is 14 amino acids. In germline, CDR1 is SGHNT, CDR2 YENEEA. In DNA, the CDR3 is TGTGCCAGCAGCCCGGACACTACGGGCTACGAGCAGTACTTC. This codes for CASSPDTTGYEQYF.

This clone has only one observation. The chain couples TRBV6-1 to TRBJ2-2, with D maybe TRBD2 (5 bases). CDR1 is MNHNS, CDR2 SASEGT, per germline. The CDR3 has 13 residues. Trimming left V 0 bases short and J 7 bases short, with 6 bases between. Written as DNA, the CDR3 is TGTGCCAGCAGTGAAGCGGGGAGCGGGGAGCTGTTTTTT. Translating it yields CASSEAGSGELFF.

This CDR3 is CASSLRYDLGTSEYNEQFF. The DNA of the CDR3 is TGTGCCAGCAGCTTGAGATACGACCTAGGGACTAGCGAATACAATGAGCAGTTCTTC. This chain joins TRBV5-5 and TRBJ2-1, with 10 bases aligning to TRBD2. The trim removed 1 base at V and 4 bases at J, leaving 14 bases unmatched. The germline CDR1 and CDR2 sequences are SGHKS and YYEKEE (reference sequence). The CDR3 totals 19 residues.

J is TRBJ1-3 and V is TRBV10-2, with D unclear. Looked up from germline, CDR1 is WSHSY and CDR2 is SAAADI. Trimming removed 2 bases from V and 4 bases from J, with 6 bases in between. CDR3 size: 13 residues. The CDR3: CASSEMAGNTIYF. As DNA, the CDR3 is TGCGCCAGCAGTGAGATGGCCGGAAACACCATATATTTT.

The V gene is TRBV9, the J gene TRBJ1-2; unclear D gene. Germline values: CDR1 SGDLS, CDR2 YYNGEE. CDR3 length equals 12 residues. The ends were cut back, 0 bases at V and 7 bases at J, with 7 bases in the middle. CDR3 region: CASSVAGPGYTF. The CDR3 DNA is TGTGCCAGCAGCGTAGCGGGTCCTGGCTACACCTTC.

The chain links TRBV5-1 to TRBJ1-2; possible D gene TRBD1, 5 bases. The CDR3 totals 14 residues. Germline lookup yields CDR1 SGHRS and CDR2 YFSETQ. V gave up 2 bases and J gave up 7 bases, with 15 bases separating them. Here the CDR3 reads CASSLGVVPGGYTF. The CDR3 bases are TGCGCCAGCAGCTTAGGGGTCGTCCCGGGTGGCTACACCTTC.

The rearrangement joins TRBV15 to TRBJ1-5; D is uncertain. Germline lookup yields CDR1 LNHNV and CDR2 YYDKDF (reference sequence). The CDR3 contains 12 residues. Trimming shortened V by 8 bases and J by 7 bases, and 12 bases separated the two germline ends. Here the CDR3 reads CATGGLGQPQHF. CDR3 in DNA: TGTGCCACCGGAGGGCTAGGCCAGCCCCAGCATTTT.

The V call is TRBV28, the J call TRBJ1-2, with D tentatively TRBD1 (6 bases). The CDR3 is made up of 13 amino acids. Germline-derived CDR1 and CDR2 are MDHEN and SYDVKM. V lost 7 bases and J 8 bases, leaving 17 bases between the germline ends. CDR3 protein: CASTREGVQGYTF. DNA for the CDR3: TGTGCCAGCACCCGGGAGGGGGTACAGGGCTACACCTTC.

The chain employs TRBV27 and TRBJ2-5, with 11 bases lining up with TRBD2. V was clipped by 4 bases and J by 5 bases; unmatched bases: 9. Looked up from germline, CDR1 is MNHEY and CDR2 is SMNVEV (reference sequence). The CDR3 has 16 residues. The CDR3 is CASSSSSGGAEETQYF. In DNA, the CDR3 is TGTGCCAGCAGTTCGAGTAGCGGGGGGGCCGAGGAGACCCAGTACTTC.

This sequence joins TRBV5-6 and TRBJ2-2; 8 bases fit TRBD2. The CDR3 covers 16 residues. V shed 2 bases and J 2 bases; nucleotides not matched to a gene: 5. Germline CDR1 reads SGHDT; CDR2 reads YYEEEE. DNA for the CDR3: TGTGCCAGCAGCTTATTTAGCGGGATTAACACCGGGGAGCTGTTTTTT. It codes for CASSLFSGINTGELFF. Together with reference TRBV5-6 and TRBJ2-2, the CDR3 gives the full variable domain: DAGVTQSPTHLIKTRGQQVTLRCSPKSGHDTVSWYQQALGQGPQFIFQYYEEEERQRGNFPDRFSGHQFPNYSSELNVNALLLGDSALYLCASSLFSGINTGELFFGEGSRLTVL.

The V gene is TRBV12-5, the J gene TRBJ2-3, with a weak D call TRBD1 (6 bases). Germline values: CDR1 LGHNT, CDR2 FRNRAP. There are 19 residues in the CDR3. Trimming pared 1 base from V and 0 bases from J, leaving 20 bases between. The DNA of the CDR3 is TGTGCTAGTGGTTTGGGTTATAAGAGTGGGGGCGGGAGCACAGATACGCAGTATTTT. Protein sequence: CASGLGYKSGGGSTDTQYF. Looking up the rest from reference TRBV12-5 and TRBJ2-3 gives the full variable domain: DARVTQTPRHKVTEMGQEVTMRCQPILGHNTVFWYRQTMMQGLELLAYFRNRAPLDDSGMPKDRFSAEMPDATLATLKIQPSEPRDSAVYFCASGLGYKSGGGSTDTQYFGPGTRLTVL.

The chain recombines TRBV5-1 with TRBJ2-2; 11 bases are a match to TRBD2. The germline gives CDR1 SGHRS, CDR2 YFSETQ. Trimming took 4 bases from V and 4 from J; bases not matched to a gene: 6. The CDR3 contains 16 residues. CDR3 loop: CASSLGLADLTGELFF. CDR3 DNA sequence: TGCGCCAGCAGCCTGGGACTAGCGGATCTCACCGGGGAGCTGTTTTTT.

V usage is TRBV5-5 and J usage is TRBJ1-4, with D possibly matching TRBD1 (5 bases). V was clipped by 0 bases and J by 4 bases, with 19 bases between them. The germline V gene encodes CDR1 SGHKS and CDR2 YYEKEE (reference sequence). CDR3 length: 18 residues. The CDR3 nucleotides are TGTGCCAGCAGCTTGGCGGGGGTTATTAGGACCCTTAATGAAAAACTGTTTTTT. The encoded protein is CASSLAGVIRTLNEKLFF.

This clone was seen a handful of times. V usage is TRBV6-5 and J usage is TRBJ2-1; TRBD2 matches 9 bases. The CDR3 extends over 13 amino acids. The V segment lost 0 bases and the J segment 11 bases; nucleotides outside the gene matches: 2. The V gene's germline CDR1 is MNHEY and CDR2 SVGAGI. The CDR3 region has the DNA TGTGCCAGCAGTTACTCCGGACTAGCGCAGCAGTTCTTC. Translation gives CASSYSGLAQQFF.

V gene TRBV6-5 combines with J gene TRBJ2-7; TRBD2 aligns across 11 bases. The CDR3 is 15 residues long. The J segment lost 7 bases and the V segment lost 8 bases, leaving 13 bases of the junction unmatched. CDR1 MNHEY and CDR2 SVGAGI come from the germline V gene. CDR3 protein: CASSYSGRALGEQYF. CDR3 nucleotide sequence: TGTGCCAGCTCCTATAGCGGGAGGGCCCTAGGGGAGCAGTACTTC.

The V gene is TRBV6-5, the J gene TRBJ1-6, with 8 bases that match TRBD1. The trim removed 5 bases at V and 6 bases at J, leaving 3 bases unmatched. CDR1 and CDR2 from the germline V gene are MNHEY and SVGAGI. The length of the CDR3 is 14 residues. CDR3 nucleotide sequence: TGTGCCAGCAGTCGGACAGGGATTAATTCACCCCTCCACTTT. Its translation is CASSRTGINSPLHF.